This T cell receptor beta chain originates from a study of shared clonotypes between healthy human individuals. Regarding the study as a whole: Tissues were not sampled, only blood, and their repertoires likely differ. Clonotype sharing levels among donors were expected to vary with sequencing depth.

Method: immunoSEQ multiplex PCR; TCRdb's copy keeps in-frame clones and lacks some. This table holds some 2.3 million clones, 93% found once. Concerning this clone: As yet, its antigen is unknown.

The study drew all its donors from Caucasian adults living in Nashville, Tennessee. V dropped 5 bases and J dropped 5 bases, with 13 bases sitting between them. Germline values: CDR1 MDHEN, CDR2 SYDVKM. The CDR3 is 14 amino acids. This chain uses TRBV28 with TRBJ1-5; maybe TRBD1 (6 bases). Sequenced input: naive CD4+ T cells from PBMCs. Regarding subset: CD45RA+ positively selected. The source of this sequence is a man between 18 and 35 years old in good health. Some clones in this sample may be carry-over from other donors' samples. The CDR3 protein is CASSDRSRDQPQHF. The CDR3 region has the DNA TGTGCCAGCAGTGACAGGTCAAGGGATCAGCCCCAGCATTTT.